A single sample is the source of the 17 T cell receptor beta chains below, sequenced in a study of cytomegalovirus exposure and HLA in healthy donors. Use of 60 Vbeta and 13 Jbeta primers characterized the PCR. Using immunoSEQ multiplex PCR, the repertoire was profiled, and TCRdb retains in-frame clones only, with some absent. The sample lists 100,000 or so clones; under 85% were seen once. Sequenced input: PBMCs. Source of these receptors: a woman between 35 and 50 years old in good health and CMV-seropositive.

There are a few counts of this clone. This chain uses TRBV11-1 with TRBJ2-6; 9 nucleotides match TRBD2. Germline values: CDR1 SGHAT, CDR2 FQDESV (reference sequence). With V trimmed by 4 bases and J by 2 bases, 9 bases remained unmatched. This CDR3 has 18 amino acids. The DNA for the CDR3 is TGTGCCAGCAGCTCCCGTGGGCGGGGGGGCCCTGGGGCCAACGTCCTGACTTTC. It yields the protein CASSSRGRGGPGANVLTF. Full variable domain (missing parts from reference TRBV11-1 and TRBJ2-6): EAEVAQSPRYKITEKSQAVAFWCDPISGHATLYWYRQILGQGPELLVQFQDESVVDDSQLPKDRFSAERLKGVDSTLKIQPAELGDSAMYLCASSSRGRGGPGANVLTFGAGSRLTVL.

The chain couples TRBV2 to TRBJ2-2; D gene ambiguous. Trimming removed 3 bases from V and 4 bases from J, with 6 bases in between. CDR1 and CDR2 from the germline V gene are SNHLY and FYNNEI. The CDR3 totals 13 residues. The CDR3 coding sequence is TGTGCCAGCAGTGACAGAACCACCGGGGAGCTGTTTTTT. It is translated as CASSDRTTGELFF.

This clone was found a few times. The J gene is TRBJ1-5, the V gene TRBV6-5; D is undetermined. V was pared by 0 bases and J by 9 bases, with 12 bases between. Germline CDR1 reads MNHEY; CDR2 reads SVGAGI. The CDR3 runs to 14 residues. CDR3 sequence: CASSYSGLLGPQHF. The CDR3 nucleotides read TGTGCCAGCAGTTACTCGGGCCTGCTTGGGCCCCAGCATTTT.

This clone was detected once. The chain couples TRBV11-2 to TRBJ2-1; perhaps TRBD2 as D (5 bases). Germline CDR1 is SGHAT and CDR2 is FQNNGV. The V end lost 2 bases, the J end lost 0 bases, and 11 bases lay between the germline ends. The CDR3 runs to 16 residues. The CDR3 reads CASSLPAGASYNEQFF. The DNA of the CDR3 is TGTGCCAGCAGCTTACCCGCGGGTGCCTCCTACAATGAGCAGTTCTTC.

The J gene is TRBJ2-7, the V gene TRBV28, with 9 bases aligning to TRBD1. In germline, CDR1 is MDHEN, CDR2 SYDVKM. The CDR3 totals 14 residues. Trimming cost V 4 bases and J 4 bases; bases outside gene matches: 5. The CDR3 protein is CASSSTGGGYEQYF. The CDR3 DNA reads TGTGCCAGCAGTTCCACAGGGGGCGGGTACGAGCAGTACTTC.

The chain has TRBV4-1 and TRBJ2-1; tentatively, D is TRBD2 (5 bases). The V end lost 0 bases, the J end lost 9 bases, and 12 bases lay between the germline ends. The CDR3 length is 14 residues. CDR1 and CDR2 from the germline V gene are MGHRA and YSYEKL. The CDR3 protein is CASSQDGPGSEQFF. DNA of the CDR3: TGCGCCAGCAGCCAAGATGGGCCGGGGAGTGAGCAGTTCTTC.

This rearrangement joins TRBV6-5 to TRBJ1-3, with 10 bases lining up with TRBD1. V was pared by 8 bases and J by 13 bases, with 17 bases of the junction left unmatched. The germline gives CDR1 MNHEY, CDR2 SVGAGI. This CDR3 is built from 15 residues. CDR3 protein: CASADTTGGLRRIYF. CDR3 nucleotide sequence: TGTGCCAGCGCCGACACGACAGGGGGCCTAAGAAGGATATATTTT.

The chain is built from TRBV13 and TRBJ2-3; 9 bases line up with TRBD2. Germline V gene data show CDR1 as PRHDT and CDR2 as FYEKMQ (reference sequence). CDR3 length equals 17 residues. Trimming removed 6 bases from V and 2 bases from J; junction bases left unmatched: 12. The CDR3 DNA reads TGTGCCAGCAGTCAAAGGGCTAGCGGGACCCCCACAGATACGCAGTATTTT. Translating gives CASSQRASGTPTDTQYF.

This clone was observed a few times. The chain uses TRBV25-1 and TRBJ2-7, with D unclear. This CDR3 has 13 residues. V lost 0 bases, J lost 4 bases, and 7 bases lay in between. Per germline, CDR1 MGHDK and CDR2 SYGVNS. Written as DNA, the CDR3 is TGTGCCAGCAGTGAATATAATGAGTACGAGCAGTACTTC. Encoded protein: CASSEYNEYEQYF.

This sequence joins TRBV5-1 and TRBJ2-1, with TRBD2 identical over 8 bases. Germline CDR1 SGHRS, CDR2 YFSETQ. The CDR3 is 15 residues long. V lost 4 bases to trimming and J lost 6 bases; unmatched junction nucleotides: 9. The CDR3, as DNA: TGCGCCAGCAGCCCAAACAGCGGGGGATCCAATGAGCAGTTCTTC. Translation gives CASSPNSGGSNEQFF.

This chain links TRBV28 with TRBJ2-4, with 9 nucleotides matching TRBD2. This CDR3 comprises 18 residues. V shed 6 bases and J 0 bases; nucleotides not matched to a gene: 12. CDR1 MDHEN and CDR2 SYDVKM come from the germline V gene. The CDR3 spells CASSLGTSFLSAKNIQYF. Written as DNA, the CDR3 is TGTGCCAGCAGCCTAGGGACTAGCTTTTTATCAGCCAAAAACATTCAGTACTTC.

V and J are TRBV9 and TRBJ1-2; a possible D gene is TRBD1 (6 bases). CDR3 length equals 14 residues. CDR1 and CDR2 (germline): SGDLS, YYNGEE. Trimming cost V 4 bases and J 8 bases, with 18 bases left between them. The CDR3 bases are TGTGCCAGCAGCTCCACCACAGGGCCAGACGGCTACACCTTC. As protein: CASSSTTGPDGYTF.

CDR3 in amino acids: CASSYSGGRYNEQFF. The CDR3, as DNA: TGTGCCAGCAGTTACTCTGGCGGAAGATACAATGAGCAGTTCTTC. The rearrangement joins TRBV6-6 to TRBJ2-1; no firm D call. Trimming shortened V by 0 bases and J by 4 bases, and 10 bases separated the two germline ends. The CDR3 covers 15 residues. Germline V CDR1 and CDR2: MNHNY, SVGAGI (reference sequence).

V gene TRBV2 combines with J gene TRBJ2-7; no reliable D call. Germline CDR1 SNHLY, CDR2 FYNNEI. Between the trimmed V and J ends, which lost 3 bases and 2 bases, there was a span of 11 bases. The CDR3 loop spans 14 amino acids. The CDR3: CASSEWYKTYEQYF. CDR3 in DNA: TGTGCCAGCAGTGAGTGGTACAAGACCTACGAGCAGTACTTC.

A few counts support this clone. The DNA of the CDR3 is TGTGCCAGCAGCTTGGGGCTCTCTGGGGCCAACGTCCTGACTTTC. Amino acids: CASSLGLSGANVLTF. The rearrangement joins TRBV5-5 to TRBJ2-6, with D hard to call. The V end was cut by 0 bases, the J end by 0 bases, with 4 bases between. Germline lookup yields CDR1 SGHKS and CDR2 YYEKEE (reference sequence). This CDR3 has 15 residues.

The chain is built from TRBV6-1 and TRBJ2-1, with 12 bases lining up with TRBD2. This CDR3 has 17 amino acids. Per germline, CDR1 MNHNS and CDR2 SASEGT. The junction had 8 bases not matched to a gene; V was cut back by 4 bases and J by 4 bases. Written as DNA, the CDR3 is TGTGCCAGCAGTGCACGACTAGCGGGAGACATTTACAATGAGCAGTTCTTC. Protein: CASSARLAGDIYNEQFF.

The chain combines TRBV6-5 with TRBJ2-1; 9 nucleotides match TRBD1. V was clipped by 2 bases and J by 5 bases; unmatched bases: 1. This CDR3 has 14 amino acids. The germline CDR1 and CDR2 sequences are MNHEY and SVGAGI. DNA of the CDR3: TGTGCCAGCAGTTACCGGACAGGGGACAATGAGCAGTTCTTC. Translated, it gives CASSYRTGDNEQFF.